This entry lists 18 T cell receptor beta chains sequenced from one sample in a study of blood T cell repertoires in COVID-19. The data were produced by immunoSEQ multiplex PCR, yet TCRdb's version contains in-frame clones alone and is incomplete. This table holds roughly 350,000 clones, almost 90% found once. Sequences were obtained from peripheral blood. The receptors stem from a woman aged 70 to 79 with COVID-19, enrolled during active disease.

This chain links TRBV6-5 with TRBJ2-7, with D maybe TRBD1 (5 bases). Trimming removed 4 bases from V and 0 bases from J, with 16 bases in between. Germline V gene sequence: CDR1 MNHEY, CDR2 SVGAGI. The CDR3 has 16 amino acids. The CDR3 region is CASSFNPQGVSYEQYF. The CDR3 coding sequence is TGTGCCAGCAGTTTTAACCCGCAGGGCGTCTCCTACGAGCAGTACTTC.

The chain employs TRBV6-5 and TRBJ2-5, with D possibly TRBD2 on 5 matching bases. The CDR3 sequence is 15 residues long. The V gene lost 0 bases and the J gene lost 4 bases, with 12 bases spanning the gap. CDR1 and CDR2 from the germline V gene are MNHEY and SVGAGI. CDR3 loop: CASSYSVRGGETQYF. The CDR3 region has the DNA TGTGCCAGCAGTTACTCGGTTCGGGGTGGAGAGACCCAGTACTTC.

The chain uses TRBV6-2 or TRBV6-3 and TRBJ2-3, with D tentatively TRBD1 (5 bases). Germline CDR1 is MNHEY and CDR2 is SVGEGT. The CDR3 extends over 14 amino acids. V was trimmed by 6 bases and J by 6 bases, leaving 16 bases between them. CDR3 DNA: TGTGCCAGCAGCCACAGGTTCCCCACCGATACGCAGTATTTT. It specifies CASSHRFPTDTQYF.

Of note for this clone: This same CDR3 is encoded by further DNA sequences in the sample. The gene calls are TRBV12-3 or TRBV12-4 and TRBJ1-2, with D unresolved. The CDR3 has 12 amino acids. Trimming cost V 5 bases and J 0 bases, with 4 bases left between them. The CDR3, as DNA: TGTGCCAGCAGTGCGTCTAACTATGGCTACACCTTC. This gives the protein CASSASNYGYTF.

The V and J genes are TRBV28 and TRBJ1-1; D is undetermined. This CDR3 contains 14 residues. The V gene lost 6 bases and the J gene lost 1 base, with 12 bases spanning the gap. Germline V gene lookup returns CDR1 MDHEN and CDR2 SYDVKM. The CDR3 is CASSPPGENTEAFF. In nucleotides, the CDR3 is TGTGCCAGCAGCCCCCCCGGGGAGAACACTGAAGCTTTCTTT.

The CDR3 nucleotides read TGTGCCACCAGTGACCACAGGTCTTTTGGGGAGACCCAGTACTTC. It specifies CATSDHRSFGETQYF. The chain recombines TRBV24-1 with TRBJ2-5; D is possibly TRBD1 (5 bases). The CDR3 totals 15 residues. Germline CDR1 is KGHDR and CDR2 is SFDVKD. Trimming removed 4 bases from V and 5 bases from J, with 16 bases in between.

The genes are TRBV5-1 and TRBJ2-7, with D perhaps matching TRBD2 (6 bases). Germline V gene sequence: CDR1 SGHRS, CDR2 YFSETQ. The CDR3 spans 14 residues. V shed 5 bases and J shed 5 bases, with 17 bases lying between them. The CDR3 DNA follows: TGCGCCAGCAGGGTCCATACGGGGGTGAACGAGCAGTACTTC. As protein: CASRVHTGVNEQYF.

This chain uses TRBV7-2 with TRBJ1-3; TRBD1 agrees at 7 bases. The trim removed 5 bases at V and 1 base at J, leaving 11 bases unmatched. Germline V gene sequence: CDR1 SGHTA, CDR2 FQGNSA. The CDR3 covers 17 residues. CDR3 in amino acids: CASSPTGGTASGNTIYF. CDR3 bases: TGTGCCAGCAGCCCCACAGGCGGGACAGCGTCTGGAAACACCATATATTTT.

This chain links TRBV9 with TRBJ1-1, with D uncertain. The CDR3 length is 15 residues. The V end was cut by 0 bases, the J end by 4 bases, with 13 bases between. Germline values: CDR1 SGDLS, CDR2 YYNGEE. CDR3 amino acids: CASSVESVGSTEAFF. The CDR3 region has the DNA TGTGCCAGCAGCGTAGAGTCCGTGGGCAGCACTGAAGCTTTCTTT.

This clone was detected a few times. The rearrangement links TRBV6-6 to TRBJ1-3, with D unresolved. Trimming stripped 4 bases from V and 4 bases from J, with 11 bases between. Germline assignment: CDR1 MNHNY and CDR2 SVGAGI (reference sequence). The CDR3 is 14 amino acids. CDR3 nucleotide sequence: TGTGCCAGCAGTTTGACCGGAGCCGGAAACACCATATATTTT. Protein product: CASSLTGAGNTIYF.

J is TRBJ1-1 and V is TRBV6-5; D might be TRBD1 (5 bases). Per the germline V gene, CDR1 is MNHEY and CDR2 is SVGAGI. V gave up 5 bases and J gave up 6 bases, with 16 bases separating them. This CDR3 has 14 amino acids. The CDR3 DNA reads TGTGCCAGCAGTCCACCTGGGGGGATCCCTGAAGCTTTCTTT. Protein: CASSPPGGIPEAFF.

The genes are TRBV5-1 and TRBJ1-1; D call uncertain. Germline V gene data show CDR1 as SGHRS and CDR2 as YFSETQ. The CDR3 is 15 residues long. Trimming shortened V by 4 bases and J by 1 base, and 14 bases separated the two germline ends. CDR3 sequence: CASSPWSTGNTEAFF. CDR3 DNA sequence: TGCGCCAGCAGCCCCTGGTCGACGGGGAACACTGAAGCTTTCTTT.

This rearrangement joins TRBV10-3 to TRBJ1-1; D uncertain. V was trimmed by 11 bases and J by 1 base, leaving 14 bases between them. Germline V CDR1 and CDR2: ENHRY, SYGVKD. This CDR3 has 13 residues. DNA of the CDR3: TGTGCCGGCAGCTCCGGAGGGAACACTGAAGCTTTCTTT. It encodes CAGSSGGNTEAFF.

The chain employs TRBV21-1 and TRBJ1-2; whether TRBD1, the table's D call, matches the DNA was not checked. TRBV21-1 is shown as a pseudogene. There are 18 residues in the CDR3. CDR3: CASSTIKRFGQGHYGYTF. For the CDR3, the DNA is TGTGCCAGCAGCACTATAAAAAGATTTGGGCAGGGTCACTATGGCTACACCTTC.

The J gene is TRBJ1-1, the V gene TRBV12-3 or TRBV12-4; unclear D gene. The V end was cut by 7 bases, the J end by 1 base, with 10 bases between. The CDR3 is 13 amino acids. This chain's CDR3 is CASNVGANTEAFF. Here the CDR3 DNA reads TGTGCCAGCAACGTGGGAGCGAACACTGAAGCTTTCTTT.

J is TRBJ1-5 and V is TRBV9, with D unresolved. V shed 0 bases and J shed 0 bases, with 7 bases lying between them. The CDR3 has 15 residues. CDR1 is SGDLS and CDR2 is YYNGEE in the germline V gene. CDR3 bases: TGTGCCAGCAGCGTAGGAGAGTATAGCAATCAGCCCCAGCATTTT. It encodes CASSVGEYSNQPQHF.

The V call is TRBV24-1, the J call TRBJ1-1, with D perhaps TRBD1 (6 bases). Trimming took off 4 bases at V and 6 bases at J, with 20 bases between the two ends. Germline CDR1 and CDR2: KGHDR and SFDVKD. The length of the CDR3 is 16 residues. The CDR3 sequence is CATSDRSVGGGAEAFF. The CDR3 bases are TGTGCCACCAGTGACCGGAGTGTAGGTGGGGGCGCTGAAGCTTTCTTT.

The chain links TRBV7-2 to TRBJ2-7; TRBD1 matches 7 bases. The CDR3 covers 15 residues. The junction had 6 bases not matched to a gene; V was cut back by 2 bases and J by 2 bases. The germline V gene encodes CDR1 SGHTA and CDR2 FQGNSA. The CDR3 DNA follows: TGTGCCAGCAGCTTATCGGGACAGAATGCCTACGAGCAGTACTTC. It specifies CASSLSGQNAYEQYF.